Shown below are 20 T cell receptor beta chains from a single sample sequenced in a study of shared clonotypes between healthy human individuals. The protocol was immunoSEQ multiplex PCR, while the TCRdb copy is restricted to in-frame clones and leaves out a portion. The sample has some 1.5 million clones, roughly 96% seen once. Sequencing used naive CD4+ T cells sorted from blood. Subset specified: CD45RA+ positively selected. The receptors were gathered from a man aged 25 to 40 in good health.

The genes are TRBV12-5 and TRBJ2-3; D is uncertain. CDR1 and CDR2 (germline): LGHNT, FRNRAP. This CDR3 is 13 amino acids long. The V end lost 7 bases, the J end lost 1 base, and 9 bases lay between the germline ends. The CDR3 DNA follows: TGTGCTAGTGCCCTCGTGGGCACAGATACGCAGTATTTT. It specifies CASALVGTDTQYF.

J is TRBJ2-3 and V is TRBV5-1, with TRBD2 matching 8 bases. The ends lost 4 bases at V and 4 bases at J; junction bases unmatched: 11. The CDR3 contains 16 residues. Germline V gene lookup returns CDR1 SGHRS and CDR2 YFSETQ. The CDR3 loop reads CASSPGGPDLADTQYF. The CDR3 nucleotides read TGCGCCAGCAGCCCGGGGGGGCCGGATTTGGCAGATACGCAGTATTTT.

The chain is built from TRBV10-2 and TRBJ2-1, with D unresolved. This CDR3 has 16 amino acids. In germline, CDR1 is WSHSY, CDR2 SAAADI. Between the trimmed V and J ends, which lost 8 bases and 6 bases, there was a span of 23 bases. The chain's CDR3 is CASAAHGGRQGNEQFF. The CDR3 DNA is TGCGCCAGCGCAGCCCATGGTGGTAGGCAAGGCAATGAGCAGTTCTTC.

The genes are TRBV2 and TRBJ1-5, with TRBD1 matching 12 bases. The germline gives CDR1 SNHLY, CDR2 FYNNEI. V lost 6 bases to trimming and J lost 6 bases; unmatched junction nucleotides: 3. CDR3 size: 14 residues. The DNA of the CDR3 is TGTGCCAGCAGGGGACAGGGGGCTGGTCAGCCCCAGCATTTT. Residues: CASRGQGAGQPQHF.

The rearrangement links TRBV2 to TRBJ2-7; either TRBD1 or TRBD2 may supply D (5 bases each). CDR1 and CDR2 from the germline V gene are SNHLY and FYNNEI. The ends were cut back, 7 bases at V and 7 bases at J, with 17 bases in the middle. The CDR3 has 13 residues. CDR3 in amino acids: CASTPGPAGEQYF. CDR3 sequence (DNA): TGTGCCAGCACCCCGGGACCTGCTGGAGAGCAGTACTTC.

The genes are TRBV7-2 and TRBJ2-7; 13 bases fit TRBD2. With 5 bases clipped from V and 7 bases from J, the junction kept 5 bases outside the gene matches. This CDR3 is built from 14 residues. Germline CDR1 SGHTA, CDR2 FQGNSA. For the CDR3, the DNA is TGTGCCAGCAGCCAGGGACTAGCGGGACGAGAGCAGTACTTC. As protein: CASSQGLAGREQYF.

The chain couples TRBV5-6 to TRBJ1-2, with 9 positions matching TRBD1. Trimming cost V 3 bases and J 8 bases; bases outside gene matches: 11. The CDR3 covers 15 residues. Germline V CDR1 and CDR2: SGHDT, YYEEEE. The CDR3 loop reads CASSSPGQGFGGYTF. The CDR3 nucleotides are TGTGCCAGCAGCTCACCGGGACAGGGTTTCGGGGGCTACACCTTC.

The chain combines TRBV10-3 with TRBJ1-2; D uncertain. Germline CDR1 ENHRY, CDR2 SYGVKD. Deletions cut 7 bases from V and 0 bases from J, with 9 bases between. This CDR3 contains 13 residues. DNA of the CDR3: TGTGCCATCAAGCCGAGCACTAACTATGGCTACACCTTC. It specifies CAIKPSTNYGYTF.

The J gene is TRBJ2-1, the V gene TRBV5-1; 11 bases agree with TRBD2. The germline V gene has CDR1 SGHRS and CDR2 YFSETQ. The V gene end was trimmed by 4 bases and the J gene end by 7 bases; junction bases not matched to a gene: 10. This CDR3 contains 16 residues. CDR3 loop: CASSAGLAALGNEQFF. DNA of the CDR3: TGCGCCAGCAGCGCGGGACTAGCGGCCCTGGGGAATGAGCAGTTCTTC.

The chain joins TRBV5-1 to TRBJ1-2, with no clear D. The V end lost 3 bases, the J end lost 7 bases, and 13 bases lay between the germline ends. The germline CDR1 and CDR2 sequences are SGHRS and YFSETQ. This CDR3 region has 13 residues. The CDR3 region is CASSSSDDGGYTF. The CDR3 region has the DNA TGCGCCAGCAGCTCATCTGATGACGGTGGCTACACCTTC.

The chain recombines TRBV9 with TRBJ2-2, with 12 bases lining up with TRBD2. The V segment lost 4 bases and the J segment 6 bases; nucleotides outside the gene matches: 13. This CDR3 contains 18 residues. Germline CDR1 reads SGDLS; CDR2 reads YYNGEE. The DNA of the CDR3 is TGTGCCAGCAGCCTAGCGGGAGGGGTAAGCTGGTTATCCGGGGAGCTGTTTTTT. Its protein product is CASSLAGGVSWLSGELFF.

The chain is built from TRBV5-1 and TRBJ2-5; maybe TRBD2 (6 bases). V was pared by 5 bases and J by 3 bases, with 14 bases between. The germline V gene encodes CDR1 SGHRS and CDR2 YFSETQ. CDR3 length: 14 residues. In DNA, the CDR3 is TGCGCCAGCAGACTGACTAGAGGGGAAGAGACCCAGTACTTC. Translating gives CASRLTRGEETQYF.

The rearrangement uses TRBV2 and TRBJ2-6; 11 positions match TRBD1. From germline, CDR1 is SNHLY and CDR2 FYNNEI. The CDR3 contains 17 residues. V gave up 8 bases and J gave up 1 base; unmatched junction bases: 7. The CDR3 DNA is TGTGCCAGCGGGGCGGGACAGGGGGTATCTGGGGCCAACGTCCTGACTTTC. Translating it yields CASGAGQGVSGANVLTF.

V gene TRBV29-1 combines with J gene TRBJ2-5, with 7 nucleotides matching TRBD1. There are 12 residues in the CDR3. Per the germline V gene, CDR1 is SQVTM and CDR2 is ANQGSEA. With 6 bases clipped from V and 5 bases from J, the junction kept 6 bases outside the gene matches. The CDR3 DNA reads TGCAGCGTAAGGACAGGACGGGAGACCCAGTACTTC. This codes for CSVRTGRETQYF.

The gene calls are TRBV28 and TRBJ1-4; D unclear. There are 12 residues in the CDR3. V was cut by 7 bases and J by 5 bases, with 8 bases left in between. Germline V gene sequence: CDR1 MDHEN, CDR2 SYDVKM. CDR3 loop: CASTTPNEKLFF. The CDR3 region has the DNA TGTGCCAGCACCACTCCAAATGAAAAACTGTTTTTT.

This CDR3 is CASSATRDRVFNQPQHF. The CDR3 nucleotides read TGTGCCAGCAGTGCGACCCGGGACAGGGTTTTCAATCAGCCCCAGCATTTT. The chain employs TRBV6-4 and TRBJ1-5; 9 bases are shared with TRBD1. This CDR3 has 17 residues. The J segment lost 3 bases and the V segment lost 4 bases, leaving 10 bases of the junction unmatched. Germline V gene sequence: CDR1 MRHNA, CDR2 SNTAGT.

This chain connects TRBV9 to TRBJ2-1, with 12 bases fitting TRBD1. V lost 0 bases and J lost 8; bases outside the gene matches: 9. In germline, CDR1 is SGDLS, CDR2 YYNGEE. The CDR3 consists of 17 residues. The DNA for the CDR3 is TGTGCCAGCAGCGTAGCTACCCTCGGGACAGGGGGCGATGAGCAGTTCTTC. Amino acid sequence: CASSVATLGTGGDEQFF. Using reference TRBV9 and TRBJ2-1 for the parts outside the CDR3, the full variable domain is DSGVTQTPKHLITATGQRVTLRCSPRSGDLSVYWYQQSLDQGLQFLIQYYNGEERAKGNILERFSAQQFPDLHSELNLSSLELGDSALYFCASSVATLGTGGDEQFFGPGTRLTVL.

The gene calls are TRBV18 and TRBJ2-1; D unresolved. There are 12 residues in the CDR3. Looked up from germline, CDR1 is KGHSH and CDR2 is LQKENI. Trimming took 1 base from V and 9 from J, leaving 7 bases between them. The CDR3 DNA sequence: TGTGCCAGCTCACCACTTTCTGGTGAGCAGTTCTTC. It yields the protein CASSPLSGEQFF.

V usage is TRBV28 and J usage is TRBJ1-5; weak D call: TRBD1 (5 bases). CDR1 and CDR2 from the germline V gene are MDHEN and SYDVKM. Trimming took off 5 bases at V and 6 bases at J, with 11 bases between the two ends. The CDR3 consists of 13 residues. Here the CDR3 reads CASSPGPGQPQHF. The CDR3 region has the DNA TGTGCCAGCAGTCCGGGACCCGGTCAGCCCCAGCATTTT.

V gene TRBV30 combines with J gene TRBJ2-3, with a weak D call TRBD1 (5 bases). V shed 0 bases and J shed 4 bases, with 14 bases lying between them. The CDR3 runs to 15 residues. CDR1 GTSNPN and CDR2 SVGIG come from the germline V gene (reference sequence). CDR3 bases: TGTGCCTGGAGTGTGGGGCCGTTTCCCGCAGATACGCAGTATTTT. This encodes CAWSVGPFPADTQYF. Using reference TRBV30 and TRBJ2-3 for the parts outside the CDR3, the full variable domain is SQTIHQWPATLVQPVGSPLSLECTVEGTSNPNLYWYRQAAGRGLQLLFYSVGIGQISSEVPQNLSASRPQDRQFILSSKKLLLSDSGFYLCAWSVGPFPADTQYFGPGTRLTVL.